The source of this T cell receptor (beta chain) is a study of blood T cell repertoires in COVID-19. Across the whole study: Sources were T cells, B-cell-depleted T cells, or PBMCs; the material itself was cDNA or gDNA.

Between the trimmed V and J ends, which lost 5 bases and 0 bases, there was a span of 9 bases. Germline V gene lookup returns CDR1 MNHNS and CDR2 SASEGT. The CDR3 runs to 14 residues. Study processing details: Cell counts per sample came from amplifying reference gene primers. Clones were sequenced by immunoSEQ multiplex PCR, and TCRdb holds only the in-frame ones, with some missing. V, J and clone size derive from that table, while D and trimming were established from the DNA sequence. The repertoire holds approximately 220,000 clones, with approximately 85% as singletons. The sequencing sample was made of peripheral blood. The source of this sequence is a man between 50 and 59 years old who had recovered from COVID-19. This rearrangement joins TRBV6-1 to TRBJ2-3; D remains ambiguous. The CDR3 DNA sequence: TGTGCCAGCAGTAACAACCCTAGCACAGATACGCAGTATTTT. Amino acids: CASSNNPSTDTQYF.